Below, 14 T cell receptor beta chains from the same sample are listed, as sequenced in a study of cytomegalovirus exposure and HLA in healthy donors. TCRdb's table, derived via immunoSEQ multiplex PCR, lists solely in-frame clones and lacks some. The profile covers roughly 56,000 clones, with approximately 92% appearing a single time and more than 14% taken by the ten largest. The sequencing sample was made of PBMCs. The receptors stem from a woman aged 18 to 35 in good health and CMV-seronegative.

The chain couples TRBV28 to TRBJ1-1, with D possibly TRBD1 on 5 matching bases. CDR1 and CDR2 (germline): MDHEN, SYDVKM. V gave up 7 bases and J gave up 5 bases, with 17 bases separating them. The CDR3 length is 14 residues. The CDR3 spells CASKSPSGGTEAFF. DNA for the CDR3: TGTGCCAGCAAATCCCCCTCCGGGGGGACTGAAGCTTTCTTT.

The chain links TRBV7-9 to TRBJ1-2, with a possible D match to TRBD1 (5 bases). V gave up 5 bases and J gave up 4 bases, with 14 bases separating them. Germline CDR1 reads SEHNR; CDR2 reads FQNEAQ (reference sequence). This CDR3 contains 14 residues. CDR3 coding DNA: TGTGCCAGCAGCCCCGACAGATCTGTCTATGGCTACACCTTC. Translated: CASSPDRSVYGYTF.

CDR3 nucleotides: TGTGCCAGCAGTCCATCGGACAGGGTTGAATCACCCCTCCACTTT. Its protein product is CASSPSDRVESPLHF. V and J are TRBV28 and TRBJ1-6; 8 positions match TRBD1. Germline CDR1 MDHEN, CDR2 SYDVKM. With 5 bases clipped from V and 10 bases from J, the junction kept 10 bases outside the gene matches. This CDR3 region has 15 residues.

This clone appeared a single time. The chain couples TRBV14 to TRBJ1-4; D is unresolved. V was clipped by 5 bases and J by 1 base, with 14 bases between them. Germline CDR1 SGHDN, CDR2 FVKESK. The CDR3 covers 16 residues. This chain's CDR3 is CASSKTKILTNEKLFF. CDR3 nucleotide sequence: TGTGCCAGCAGCAAAACCAAGATACTAACTAATGAAAAACTGTTTTTT.

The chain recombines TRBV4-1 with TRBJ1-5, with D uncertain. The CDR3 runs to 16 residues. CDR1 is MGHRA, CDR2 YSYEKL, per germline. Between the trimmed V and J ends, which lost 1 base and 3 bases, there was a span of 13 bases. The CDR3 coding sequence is TGCGCCAGCAGCCAAGTTCTCGCAGGCACCAATCAGCCCCAGCATTTT. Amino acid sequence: CASSQVLAGTNQPQHF.

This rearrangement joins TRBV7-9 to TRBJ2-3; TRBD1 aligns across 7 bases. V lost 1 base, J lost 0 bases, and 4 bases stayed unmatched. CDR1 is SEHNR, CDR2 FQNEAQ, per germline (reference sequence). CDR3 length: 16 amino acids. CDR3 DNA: TGTGCCAGCAGCTTAGGAGACAGGGTTAGCACAGATACGCAGTATTTT. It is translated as CASSLGDRVSTDTQYF.

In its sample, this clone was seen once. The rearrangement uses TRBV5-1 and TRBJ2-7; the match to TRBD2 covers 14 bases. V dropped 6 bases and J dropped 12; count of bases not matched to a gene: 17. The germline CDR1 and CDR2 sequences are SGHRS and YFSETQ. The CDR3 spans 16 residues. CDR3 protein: CASTVGLAGGLTTPYF. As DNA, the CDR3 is TGCGCCAGCACCGTAGGACTAGCGGGGGGCCTTACCACGCCGTACTTC.

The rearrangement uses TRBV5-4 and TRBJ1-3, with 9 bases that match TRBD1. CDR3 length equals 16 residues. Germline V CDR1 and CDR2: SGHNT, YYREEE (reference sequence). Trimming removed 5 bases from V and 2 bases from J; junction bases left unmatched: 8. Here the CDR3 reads CASSRDRDMTGNTIYF. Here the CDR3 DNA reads TGTGCCAGCAGTAGGGACAGGGATATGACTGGAAACACCATATATTTT. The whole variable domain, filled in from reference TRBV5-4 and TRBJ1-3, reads ETGVTQSPTHLIKTRGQQVTLRCSSQSGHNTVSWYQQALGQGPQFIFQYYREEENGRGNFPPRFSGLQFPNYSSELNVNALELDDSALYLCASSRDRDMTGNTIYFGEGSWLTVV.

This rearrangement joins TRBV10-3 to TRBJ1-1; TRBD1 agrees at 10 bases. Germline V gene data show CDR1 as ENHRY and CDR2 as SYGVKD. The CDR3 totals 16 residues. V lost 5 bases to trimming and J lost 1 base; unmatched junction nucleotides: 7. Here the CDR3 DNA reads TGTGCCATCAGTCCCCGGGACAGGGGACAGAACACTGAAGCTTTCTTT. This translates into CAISPRDRGQNTEAFF.

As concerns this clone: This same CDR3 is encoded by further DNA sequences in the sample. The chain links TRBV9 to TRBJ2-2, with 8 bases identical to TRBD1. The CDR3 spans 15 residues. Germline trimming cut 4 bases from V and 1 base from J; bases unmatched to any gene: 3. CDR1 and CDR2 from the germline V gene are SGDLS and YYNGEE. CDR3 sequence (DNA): TGTGCCAGCAGCCCCGGGACAGGGAACACCGGGGAGCTGTTTTTT. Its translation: CASSPGTGNTGELFF.

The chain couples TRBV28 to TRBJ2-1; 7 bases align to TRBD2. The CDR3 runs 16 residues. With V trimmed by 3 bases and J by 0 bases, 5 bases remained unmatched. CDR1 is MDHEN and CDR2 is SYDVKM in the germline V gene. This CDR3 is CASSFLWGGSYNEQFF. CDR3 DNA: TGTGCCAGCAGTTTTCTTTGGGGGGGCTCCTACAATGAGCAGTTCTTC.

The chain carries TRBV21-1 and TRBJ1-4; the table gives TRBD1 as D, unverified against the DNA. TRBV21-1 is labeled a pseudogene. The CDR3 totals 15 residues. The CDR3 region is CASSYHRGHNEKLFF. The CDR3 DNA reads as TGTGCCAGCAGCTACCACAGAGGACATAATGAAAAACTGTTTTTT.

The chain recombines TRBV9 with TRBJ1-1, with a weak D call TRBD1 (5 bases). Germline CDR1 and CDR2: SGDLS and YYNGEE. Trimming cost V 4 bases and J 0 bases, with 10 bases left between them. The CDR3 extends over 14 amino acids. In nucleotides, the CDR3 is TGTGCCAGCAGCCCCCGGACACTGAACACTGAAGCTTTCTTT. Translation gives CASSPRTLNTEAFF.

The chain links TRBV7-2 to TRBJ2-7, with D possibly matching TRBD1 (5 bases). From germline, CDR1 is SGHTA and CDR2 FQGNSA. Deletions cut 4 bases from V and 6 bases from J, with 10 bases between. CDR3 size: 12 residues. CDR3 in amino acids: CASSSTQGEQYF. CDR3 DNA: TGTGCCAGCAGCTCGACCCAGGGCGAGCAGTACTTC.